The T cell receptor beta chain described here comes from a study of cytomegalovirus exposure and HLA in healthy donors. The PCR had 60 Vbeta and 13 Jbeta primers. Only in-frame clones appear in the TCRdb table, and some are missing; sequencing was by immunoSEQ multiplex PCR. This table holds around 200,000 clones, around 83% found once. The clonotype comes from a woman between 18 and 30 years old in good health and CMV-seronegative. Sequenced material: PBMCs.

DNA of the CDR3: TGTGCCAGTAGATCCCCGGGAGGGGTAGAGACCCAGTACTTC. It specifies CASRSPGGVETQYF. V and J are TRBV19 and TRBJ2-5; 8 bases are a match to TRBD2. This CDR3 has 14 residues. Germline V gives CDR1 LNHDA, CDR2 SQIVND (reference sequence). The junction had 7 bases not matched to a gene; V was cut back by 6 bases and J by 4 bases.